Sequencing of this TCR beta chain was carried out in a study of cytomegalovirus exposure and HLA in healthy donors. The CDR3 has 11 residues. V dropped 4 bases and J dropped 5 bases, with 6 bases sitting between them. Per germline, CDR1 SGHKS and CDR2 YYEKEE (reference sequence). This clone was detected only once. The PCR was carried out with 60 Vbeta primers and 13 Jbeta primers. Profiled with immunoSEQ multiplex PCR; TCRdb holds only in-frame clones, not every one. The sample shows 120,000 to 150,000 clones, around three fifths of them seen only once. This clonotype was sampled from a woman aged 25 to 39 in good health and CMV-seropositive. The chain combines TRBV5-5 with TRBJ1-1; D is unresolved. The sequencing sample was made of PBMCs. The CDR3 nucleotides read TGTGCCAGCAGCCGGGAGACTGAAGCTTTCTTT. Translation gives CASSRETEAFF.